The clone carrying this TCR beta chain was recorded only once. The data were obtained in a study of control samples from healthy donors and cancer patients. Sequencing was performed with immunoSEQ multiplex PCR; in TCRdb, only in-frame clones are kept and a portion is missing. The repertoire includes over 150,000 clones, approximately 94% of them detected once, and 1.2% to 1.5% sits in the top ten. Trimming took off 6 bases at V and 9 bases at J, with 11 bases between the two ends. This CDR3 is built from 11 residues. The TCR comes from a man aged 30-40 years in good health. The sequencing sample was made of blood. V gene TRBV12-3 or TRBV12-4 combines with J gene TRBJ2-5; weak D call: TRBD1 (5 bases). The CDR3: CASSPGSPQYF. The CDR3, as DNA: TGTGCCAGCAGCCCAGGGTCCCCCCAGTACTTC.